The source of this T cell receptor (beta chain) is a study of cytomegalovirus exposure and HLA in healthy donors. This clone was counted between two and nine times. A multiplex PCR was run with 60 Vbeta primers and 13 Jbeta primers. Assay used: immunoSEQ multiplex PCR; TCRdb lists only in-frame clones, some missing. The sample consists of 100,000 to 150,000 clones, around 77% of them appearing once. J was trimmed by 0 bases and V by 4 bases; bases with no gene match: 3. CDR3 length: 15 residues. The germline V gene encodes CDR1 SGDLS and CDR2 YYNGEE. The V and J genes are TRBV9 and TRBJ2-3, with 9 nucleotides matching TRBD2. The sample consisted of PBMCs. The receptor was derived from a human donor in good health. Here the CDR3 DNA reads TGTGCCAGCAGCCCTAGCGGGATTAGCACAGATACGCAGTATTTT. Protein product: CASSPSGISTDTQYF.